Listed below are T cell receptor beta chains from one sample, sequenced in a study of blood T cell repertoires in COVID-19. Sequenced by immunoSEQ multiplex PCR; TCRdb stores in-frame clones only, minus some. Of a few hundred thousand clones listed, roughly 90% are singletons. The sample taken for sequencing was peripheral blood. The receptors originated from a man between 18 and 29 years old with COVID-19, enrolled during active disease. CDR3s include the opening cysteine and the closing phenylalanine or tryptophan. D genes are given only for firm matches. Not every row has a clone size; where given, it reads once, few, many or a size class.

V gene: TRBV5-8; J gene: TRBJ2-5; D gene: .; clone size: .; CDR3 protein: CASSFLRGTAQETQYF; CDR3 DNA: TGTGCCAGCAGCTTTCTGCGGGGTACGGCGCAAGAGACCCAGTACTTC
V gene: TRBV7-3; J gene: TRBJ2-1; D gene: .; clone size: .; CDR3 protein: CASSKDRSYNEQFF; CDR3 DNA: TGTGCCAGCAGCAAAGACAGGTCCTACAATGAGCAGTTCTTC
V gene: TRBV19; J gene: TRBJ1-3; D gene: .; clone size: .; CDR3 protein: CASSFLRGTGNTIYF; CDR3 DNA: TGTGCCAGTAGTTTCCTCAGGGGTACTGGAAACACCATATATTTT
V gene: TRBV12-5; J gene: TRBJ1-2; D gene: TRBD1; clone size: .; CDR3 protein: CASGSLGTGGNYGYTF; CDR3 DNA: TGTGCTAGTGGTTCCCTCGGGACAGGGGGCAACTATGGCTACACCTTC
V gene: TRBV15; J gene: TRBJ2-1; D gene: TRBD2; clone size: .; CDR3 protein: CATSSQTSGGTNEQFF; CDR3 DNA: TGTGCCACCAGCTCCCAGACTAGCGGGGGAACAAATGAGCAGTTCTTC
V gene: TRBV29-1; J gene: TRBJ2-4; D gene: .; clone size: .; CDR3 protein: CSVVGIGEAKNIQYF; CDR3 DNA: TGCAGCGTTGTCGGGATTGGGGAAGCCAAAAACATTCAGTACTTC
V gene: TRBV30; J gene: TRBJ2-3; D gene: .; clone size: .; CDR3 protein: CAWSGVWDTQYF; CDR3 DNA: TGTGCCTGGAGTGGAGTCTGGGATACGCAGTATTTT
V gene: TRBV2; J gene: TRBJ2-1; D gene: TRBD2; clone size: .; CDR3 protein: CASTSGLDNEQFF; CDR3 DNA: TGTGCCAGTACTAGCGGGCTGGACAATGAGCAGTTCTTC
V gene: TRBV7-9; J gene: TRBJ2-7; D gene: .; clone size: few; CDR3 protein: CASSLAAGNYEQYF; CDR3 DNA: TGTGCCAGCAGCTTAGCGGCGGGGAATTACGAGCAGTACTTC
V gene: TRBV12-5; J gene: TRBJ1-2; D gene: .; clone size: .; CDR3 protein: CASGAAILPFGYTF; CDR3 DNA: TGTGCTAGTGGTGCCGCTATTCTCCCTTTTGGCTACACCTTC
V gene: TRBV24-1; J gene: TRBJ2-3; D gene: .; clone size: .; CDR3 protein: CATSAEGAGTDTQYF; CDR3 DNA: TGTGCCACCAGTGCGGAGGGGGCGGGCACAGATACGCAGTATTTT
V gene: TRBV3-1/TRBV3-2; J gene: TRBJ2-7; D gene: .; clone size: once; CDR3 protein: CASSPPGGLPYEQYF; CDR3 DNA: TGTGCCAGCAGCCCTCCAGGGGGGCTACCCTACGAGCAGTACTTC
V gene: TRBV5-1; J gene: TRBJ2-2; D gene: TRBD2; clone size: .; CDR3 protein: CASSFVAGTRNTGELFF; CDR3 DNA: TGCGCCAGCAGCTTTGTAGCGGGGACCCGCAACACCGGGGAGCTGTTTTTT
V gene: TRBV7-8; J gene: TRBJ1-5; D gene: .; clone size: .; CDR3 protein: CASRRGWGGGNQPQHF; CDR3 DNA: TGTGCCAGCAGACGCGGGTGGGGAGGTGGCAATCAGCCCCAGCATTTT
V gene: TRBV7-9; J gene: TRBJ2-2; D gene: .; clone size: .; CDR3 protein: CASSRTGELFF; CDR3 DNA: TGTGCCAGCAGCCGTACCGGGGAGCTGTTTTTT
V gene: TRBV6-5; J gene: TRBJ2-2; D gene: .; clone size: .; CDR3 protein: CASSYGAGDTGELFF; CDR3 DNA: TGTGCCAGCAGTTACGGGGCAGGGGACACCGGGGAGCTGTTTTTT
V gene: TRBV3-1/TRBV3-2; J gene: TRBJ2-1; D gene: TRBD2; clone size: .; CDR3 protein: CASSHSGSRDEQFF; CDR3 DNA: TGTGCCAGCAGTCACAGCGGGAGTCGCGATGAGCAGTTCTTC
V gene: TRBV6-5; J gene: TRBJ1-2; D gene: TRBD1; clone size: .; CDR3 protein: CASSHRGDGYTF; CDR3 DNA: TGTGCCAGCAGTCACAGGGGTGATGGCTACACCTTC
V gene: TRBV15; J gene: TRBJ2-5; D gene: .; clone size: .; CDR3 protein: CATSTGEKLAPQETQYF; CDR3 DNA: TGTGCCACCAGCACCGGTGAGAAGCTAGCGCCCCAAGAGACCCAGTACTTC
V gene: TRBV5-1; J gene: TRBJ2-1; D gene: TRBD1; clone size: .; CDR3 protein: CASSPPGTDTSGQFF; CDR3 DNA: TGCGCCAGCAGCCCGCCTGGGACAGATACGAGTGGGCAGTTCTTC
V gene: TRBV7-9; J gene: TRBJ2-1; D gene: TRBD2; clone size: .; CDR3 protein: CASVLAGPYNEQFF; CDR3 DNA: TGTGCCAGCGTGCTAGCGGGGCCCTACAATGAGCAGTTCTTC
V gene: TRBV18; J gene: TRBJ2-3; D gene: TRBD2; clone size: .; CDR3 protein: CASSRTSGGAGNADTQYF; CDR3 DNA: TGTGCCAGCTCACGCACTAGCGGGGGGGCCGGGAACGCAGATACGCAGTATTTT
V gene: TRBV6-5; J gene: TRBJ2-7; D gene: .; clone size: few; CDR3 protein: CASSYAPLSSYEQYF; CDR3 DNA: TGTGCCAGCAGTTACGCCCCACTTAGCTCCTACGAGCAGTACTTC
V gene: TRBV6-5; J gene: TRBJ1-2; D gene: TRBD1; clone size: many; CDR3 protein: CASKLRQGKNGYTF; CDR3 DNA: TGTGCCAGCAAACTTAGACAGGGGAAAAATGGCTACACCTTC
V gene: TRBV2; J gene: TRBJ2-2; D gene: TRBD1; clone size: .; CDR3 protein: CASSKTGTNTGELFF; CDR3 DNA: TGTGCCAGCAGCAAGACAGGGACAAACACCGGGGAGCTGTTTTTT
V gene: TRBV4-2; J gene: TRBJ2-2; D gene: .; clone size: .; CDR3 protein: CASSQGMRGTGELFF; CDR3 DNA: TGTGCCAGCAGCCAAGGAATGCGGGGTACCGGGGAGCTGTTTTTT
V gene: TRBV5-6; J gene: TRBJ2-7; D gene: .; clone size: .; CDR3 protein: CASSLLPGPQLAEQYF; CDR3 DNA: TGTGCCAGCAGCTTGTTGCCAGGCCCCCAACTTGCGGAGCAGTACTTC
V gene: TRBV2; J gene: TRBJ2-1; D gene: .; clone size: .; CDR3 protein: CASTETASLTYNEQFF; CDR3 DNA: TGTGCCAGCACCGAAACGGCTAGCCTTACGTACAATGAGCAGTTCTTC
V gene: TRBV19; J gene: TRBJ2-6; D gene: TRBD1; clone size: .; CDR3 protein: CASRIGTATSGANVLTF; CDR3 DNA: TGTGCCAGTAGAATCGGGACAGCGACCTCTGGGGCCAACGTCCTGACTTTC
V gene: TRBV11-2; J gene: TRBJ1-3; D gene: TRBD1; clone size: once; CDR3 protein: CASSYAGTGVGRNTIYF; CDR3 DNA: TGTGCCAGCAGCTATGCCGGGACAGGGGTCGGGAGAAACACCATATATTTT
V gene: TRBV6-5; J gene: TRBJ2-1; D gene: TRBD1; clone size: .; CDR3 protein: CASSYLAGGSNEQFF; CDR3 DNA: TGTGCCAGCAGTTACTTGGCAGGGGGCTCGAATGAGCAGTTCTTC
V gene: TRBV5-1; J gene: TRBJ2-7; D gene: TRBD2; clone size: .; CDR3 protein: CASSWLAGLDEQYF; CDR3 DNA: TGCGCCAGCAGCTGGCTAGCGGGGTTGGACGAGCAGTACTTC
V gene: TRBV25-1; J gene: TRBJ2-3; D gene: .; clone size: once; CDR3 protein: CASRAYLGDKGTDTQYF; CDR3 DNA: TGTGCCAGCAGAGCCTACCTCGGCGACAAAGGCACAGATACGCAGTATTTT
V gene: TRBV13; J gene: TRBJ2-5; D gene: .; clone size: .; CDR3 protein: CASSLATRRETQYF; CDR3 DNA: TGTGCCAGCAGCTTAGCTACTAGGCGGGAGACCCAGTACTTC
V gene: TRBV3-1/TRBV3-2; J gene: TRBJ2-1; D gene: .; clone size: .; CDR3 protein: CASSQERGRGYNEQFF; CDR3 DNA: TGTGCCAGCAGCCAAGAAAGGGGAAGGGGTTACAATGAGCAGTTCTTC